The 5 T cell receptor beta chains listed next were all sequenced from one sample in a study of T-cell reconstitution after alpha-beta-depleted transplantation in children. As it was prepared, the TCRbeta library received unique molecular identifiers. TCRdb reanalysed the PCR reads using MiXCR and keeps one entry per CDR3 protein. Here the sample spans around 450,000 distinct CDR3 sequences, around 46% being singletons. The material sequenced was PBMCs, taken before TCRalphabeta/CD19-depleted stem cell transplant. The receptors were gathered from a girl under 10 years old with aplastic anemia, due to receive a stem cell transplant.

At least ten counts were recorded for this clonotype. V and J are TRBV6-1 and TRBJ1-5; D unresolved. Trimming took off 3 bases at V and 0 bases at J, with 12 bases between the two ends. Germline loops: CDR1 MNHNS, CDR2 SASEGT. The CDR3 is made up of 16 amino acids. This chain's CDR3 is CASSDLANYSNQPQHF. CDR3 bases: TGTGCCAGCAGTGATCTTGCGAATTATAGCAATCAGCCCCAGCATTTT.

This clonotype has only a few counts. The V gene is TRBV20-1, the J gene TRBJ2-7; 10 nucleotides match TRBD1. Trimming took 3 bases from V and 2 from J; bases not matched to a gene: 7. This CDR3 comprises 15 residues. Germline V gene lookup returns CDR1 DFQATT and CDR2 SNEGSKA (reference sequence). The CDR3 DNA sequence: TGCAGTGCTAGCGCGGGACAGGGGTTAACCTACGAGCAGTACTTC. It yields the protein CSASAGQGLTYEQYF.

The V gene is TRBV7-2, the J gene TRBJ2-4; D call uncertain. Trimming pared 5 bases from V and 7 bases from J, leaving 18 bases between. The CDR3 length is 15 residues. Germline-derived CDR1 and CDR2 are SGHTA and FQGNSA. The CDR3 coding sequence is TGTGCCAGCAGCACCCATGGGGTCCTAAGGAACATTCAGTACTTC. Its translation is CASSTHGVLRNIQYF.

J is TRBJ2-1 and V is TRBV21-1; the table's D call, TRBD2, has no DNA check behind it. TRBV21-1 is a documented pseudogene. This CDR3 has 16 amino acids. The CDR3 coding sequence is TGTGCCAGCCCCCGGAGTAGCGGGGTATACGGCAATGAGCAGTTCTTC. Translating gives CASPRSSGVYGNEQFF.

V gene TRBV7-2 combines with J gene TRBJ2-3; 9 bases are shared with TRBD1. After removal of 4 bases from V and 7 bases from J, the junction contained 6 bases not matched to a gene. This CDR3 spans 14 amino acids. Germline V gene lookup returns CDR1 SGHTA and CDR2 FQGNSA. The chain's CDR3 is CASSSQQGANTQYF. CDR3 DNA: TGTGCCAGCAGCTCTCAACAGGGGGCAAATACGCAGTATTTT.